The rows below give T cell receptor beta chains drawn from one sample of a study of CD4 T cells in relation to SARS-CoV-2 and coronaviruses. Sequencing used immunoSEQ multiplex PCR; TCRdb keeps in-frame clones, though not all of them. The sample records tens of thousands of clones, 82% being singletons. These TCRs' antigens remain unknown. Sequencing used naive CD4+ T cells from PBMCs, cultured in vitro. These receptors all come from an adult with COVID-19. The CDR3 runs from the conserved cysteine through the conserved F or W. Fields, in order: D gene, V gene, clone size, J gene, CDR3 DNA, CDR3 protein. A D gene is named only where the DNA matches it firmly. Clone size appears in some rows only: once, few, many, or a class for an expanded clone.

TRBD1	TRBV13	-	TRBJ2-3	TGTGCCAGCAGCTCTAGGACAGGGATGATAGACCTTACTACGCAGTATTTT	CASSSRTGMIDLTTQYF
-	TRBV27	-	TRBJ1-1	TGTGCCAGCAGCTTCCAGGTGGCGGCGGTTGGGGACACTGAAGCTTTCTTT	CASSFQVAAVGDTEAFF
-	TRBV7-3	-	TRBJ2-3	TGTGCCAGTTGCCTGACAACCACAGATACGCAGTATTTT	CASCLTTTDTQYF
-	TRBV27	-	TRBJ2-1	TGTGCCAGCAGTTTATATCCGGGACTCAGTGAGCAGTTCTTC	CASSLYPGLSEQFF
TRBD2	TRBV2	-	TRBJ2-2	TGTGCCAGCAAGTCTAGCGGGGGTTCGGGCGCCGGGGAGCTGTTTTTT	CASKSSGGSGAGELFF
-	TRBV4-1	few	TRBJ2-2	TGCGCCAGCAGACCCGGGCCGAACACCGGGGAGCTGTTTTTT	CASRPGPNTGELFF
-	TRBV4-2	-	TRBJ2-1	TGTGCCAGCAGCCAAGAAATAGCGGAGAGCTCCTACAATGAGCAGTTCTTC	CASSQEIAESSYNEQFF
TRBD2	TRBV28	-	TRBJ2-3	TGTGCCAGCAGACGACTAGCGGGAAACACAGATACGCAGTATTTT	CASRRLAGNTDTQYF
-	TRBV28	-	TRBJ2-7	TGTGCCAGCGGGGGGGCCCCCGGCTCCTACGAGCAGTACTTC	CASGGAPGSYEQYF
TRBD2	TRBV7-8	-	TRBJ2-7	TGTGCCAGCAGCTTAGGGGGTCTAGCGGGAGGGGCCTACGAGCAGTACTTC	CASSLGGLAGGAYEQYF
TRBD1	TRBV19	-	TRBJ1-5	TGTGCCAGTAGTATCCGGGACAGGGGGGGCAATCAGCCCCAGCATTTT	CASSIRDRGGNQPQHF
-	TRBV21-1	-	TRBJ1-1	TGTGCCAGCCGTCAGAGCGGCCGTTACGACCCCGTCTTT	CASRQSGRYDPVF
-	TRBV7-8	-	TRBJ2-5	TGTGCCAGCAGCTTAGTATCCCCCTACGTGAGCGACCAAGAGACCCAGTACTTC	CASSLVSPYVSDQETQYF
-	TRBV28	-	TRBJ2-1	TGTGCCAGCCAAATATCGGGAAAGAGCTCCTACAATGAGCAGTTCTTC	CASQISGKSSYNEQFF